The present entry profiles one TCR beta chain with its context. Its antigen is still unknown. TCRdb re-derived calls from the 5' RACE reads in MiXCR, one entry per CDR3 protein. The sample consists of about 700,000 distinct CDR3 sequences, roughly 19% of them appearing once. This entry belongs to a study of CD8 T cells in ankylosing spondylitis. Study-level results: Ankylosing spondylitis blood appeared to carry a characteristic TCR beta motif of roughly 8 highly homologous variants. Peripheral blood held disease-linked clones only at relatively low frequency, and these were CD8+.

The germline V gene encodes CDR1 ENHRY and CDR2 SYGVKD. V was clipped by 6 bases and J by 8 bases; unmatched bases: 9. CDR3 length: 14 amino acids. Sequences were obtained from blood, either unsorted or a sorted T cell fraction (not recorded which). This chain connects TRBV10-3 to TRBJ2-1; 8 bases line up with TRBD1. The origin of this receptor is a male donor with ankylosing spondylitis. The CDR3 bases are TGTGCCATCAGAGAGACAGGGGAGGTCTATGAGCAGTTCTTC. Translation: CAIRETGEVYEQFF.